These 32 T cell receptor beta chains were all obtained from the same sample, sequenced in a study of T cells in Graves' hyperthyroidism and ophthalmopathy. RNA transcripts were the template for amplifying TCR beta CDR3 regions. When the TCR CDR3 underwent first-round RT-PCR, the HTBI primer set was used. TCRdb analysed the multiplex PCR reads with MiXCR anew, one entry per CDR3 protein. This table has about 570,000 distinct CDR3 sequences, 46% appearing once. Sequencing was done on a sample of peripheral blood or thyroid tissue (not recorded which). The receptors were gathered from an adult woman with Graves' disease, either hyperthyroidism or ophthalmopathy (not recorded which).

This clonotype was observed at least ten times. The chain uses TRBV12-3 or TRBV12-4 and TRBJ2-7; 8 nucleotides line up with TRBD1. V lost 6 bases, J lost 5 bases, and 6 bases stayed unmatched. CDR3 length equals 13 residues. This CDR3 reads CASSPDRVHEQYF. The CDR3 DNA reads as TGTGCCAGCAGCCCGGACAGGGTCCACGAGCAGTACTTC.

V is TRBV5-1 and J is TRBJ1-2, with D maybe TRBD1 (6 bases). Germline V gene lookup returns CDR1 SGHRS and CDR2 YFSETQ. The CDR3 covers 13 residues. Trimming removed 3 bases from V and 12 bases from J, with 18 bases in between. For the CDR3, the DNA is TGCGCCAGCAGCTGGGGGGACAACTCTGGAAACACCTTC. This sequence encodes CASSWGDNSGNTF.

This clonotype has ten or more counts. This sequence joins TRBV9 and TRBJ2-5; TRBD1 matches 7 bases. Germline-derived CDR1 and CDR2 are SGDLS and YYNGEE. The CDR3 runs to 15 residues. Trimming took 0 bases from V and 2 from J; bases not matched to a gene: 4. The CDR3 spells CASSVGGTAQETQYF. The CDR3 DNA is TGTGCCAGCAGCGTAGGGGGGACAGCTCAAGAGACCCAGTACTTC.

This clonotype was counted ten times or more. This sequence joins TRBV28 and TRBJ1-2; 9 positions agree with TRBD1. CDR1 is MDHEN and CDR2 is SYDVKM in the germline V gene. The CDR3 extends over 15 amino acids. V was pared by 5 bases and J by 8 bases, with 12 bases of the junction left unmatched. DNA for the CDR3: TGTGCCAGCAGTCCCATAGACAGGGGGATTTTGGGCTACACCTTC. Translation gives CASSPIDRGILGYTF.

The CDR3 here is CASRGLADTDTQYF. CDR3 in DNA: TGTGCCAGCAGGGGACTAGCGGATACAGATACGCAGTATTTT. The V gene is TRBV2, the J gene TRBJ2-3; the match to TRBD2 covers 11 bases. The ends lost 6 bases at V and 3 bases at J; junction bases unmatched: 2. The CDR3 covers 14 residues. The germline V gene has CDR1 SNHLY and CDR2 FYNNEI. The full variable domain, rest sourced from reference TRBV2 and TRBJ2-3, is EPEVTQTPSHQVTQMGQEVILRCVPISNHLYFYWYRQILGQKVEFLVSFYNNEISEKSEIFDDQFSVERPDGSNFTLKIRSTKLEDSAMYFCASRGLADTDTQYFGPGTRLTVL.

Regarding this clonotype: The conserved phenylalanine or tryptophan normally closing the CDR3 is absent here, so this likely arose from a read error. The DNA is left out, because the CDR3 cannot be placed on it with certainty; the CDR3 is given as TCRdb lists it. The V gene is TRBV7-3, the J gene TRBJ2-6; the listed D gene, TRBD2, was not tested against the DNA. The CDR3 is made up of 9 amino acids, end residues included. From germline, CDR1 is SGHTA and CDR2 FQGTGA. CDR3 sequence reads: CASTRPRTS.

Ten or more counts support this clonotype. In DNA form, the CDR3 reads TGTGCCAGCAGCTTAAGCAGGGACACTGGCTACACCTTC. Encoded protein: CASSLSRDTGYTF. This chain connects TRBV7-2 to TRBJ1-2; TRBD1 might be the D (6 bases). Between the trimmed V and J ends, which lost 2 bases and 7 bases, there was a span of 11 bases. CDR3 length: 13 amino acids. The germline V gene encodes CDR1 SGHTA and CDR2 FQGNSA.

This clonotype appeared many times. This CDR3 is CASSTGGVLTNEKLFF. CDR3 nucleotides: TGCGCCAGCAGCACAGGGGGGGTTTTAACTAATGAAAAACTGTTTTTT. The rearrangement joins TRBV5-1 to TRBJ1-4, with 8 bases fitting TRBD1. This CDR3 region has 16 residues. CDR1 and CDR2 from the germline V gene are SGHRS and YFSETQ. V dropped 4 bases and J dropped 1; count of bases not matched to a gene: 6.

This clonotype has just a few counts. This chain joins TRBV6-6 and TRBJ1-1; the match to TRBD1 covers 8 bases. The CDR3 is 16 residues long. Trimming cost V 5 bases and J 1 base; bases outside gene matches: 9. Germline V gene lookup returns CDR1 MNHNY and CDR2 SVGAGI (reference sequence). The CDR3, as DNA: TGTGCCAGCAGTAAACCCCCAGACAGGGGGAACACTGAAGCTTTCTTT. It yields the protein CASSKPPDRGNTEAFF.

This chain uses TRBV7-2 with TRBJ1-1; D uncertain. The CDR3 loop spans 14 amino acids. Germline CDR1 SGHTA, CDR2 FQGNSA. V was shortened by 3 bases and J by 3 bases, with 11 bases between the two germline ends. CDR3 in DNA: TGTGCCAGCAGCTTGGTGGGTTTGGACACTGAAGCTTTCTTT. As protein: CASSLVGLDTEAFF. The variable domain in full, completed from reference TRBV7-2 and TRBJ1-1, reads GAGVSQSPSNKVTEKGKDVELRCDPISGHTALYWYRQSLGQGLEFLIYFQGNSAPDKSGLPSDRFSAERTGGSVSTLTIQRTQQEDSAVYLCASSLVGLDTEAFFGQGTRLTVV.

This clonotype was counted between two and nine times. A single base separates this from a much larger clone, so it may be a read error. This chain uses TRBV5-1 with TRBJ1-3; D not resolved. Germline V gives CDR1 SGHRS, CDR2 YFSETQ. The CDR3 covers 14 residues. The CDR3 here is CASSPPISGSTIYF. CDR3 DNA: TGCGCCAGCAGCCCACCGATCTCTGGAAGCACCATATATTTT.

This rearrangement joins TRBV20-1 to TRBJ1-2; perhaps TRBD1 as D (5 bases). The CDR3 has 13 amino acids. Trimming took off 0 bases at V and 4 bases at J, with 9 bases between the two ends. The germline gives CDR1 DFQATT, CDR2 SNEGSKA (reference sequence). CDR3 in DNA: TGCAGTGCTAGAGAACCGGGGGTCTATGGCTACACCTTC. Residues: CSAREPGVYGYTF.

This clonotype has a count of ten or more. The chain is built from TRBV7-9 and TRBJ1-5; tentative D call: TRBD1 (5 bases). V was trimmed by 5 bases and J by 2 bases, leaving 13 bases between them. CDR3 length: 15 amino acids. Germline loops: CDR1 SEHNR, CDR2 FQNEAQ (reference sequence). In DNA, the CDR3 is TGTGCCAGCAGCCGAGAGGGGAGAGGCAATCAGCCCCAGCATTTT. Translated: CASSREGRGNQPQHF.

This clonotype came up many times. The chain couples TRBV2 to TRBJ2-2; no reliable D call. The CDR3 has 12 amino acids. CDR1 and CDR2 from the germline V gene are SNHLY and FYNNEI. V gave up 2 bases and J gave up 9 bases, with 7 bases separating them. CDR3 residues: CASSEIIWELFF. The CDR3 DNA sequence: TGTGCCAGCAGTGAAATTATTTGGGAGCTGTTTTTT.

This clonotype was recorded at least ten times. The V gene is TRBV10-3, the J gene TRBJ2-1, with 7 bases lining up with TRBD2. Germline V CDR1 and CDR2: ENHRY, SYGVKD. The CDR3 covers 11 residues. With V trimmed by 8 bases and J by 6 bases, 1 base remained unmatched. The CDR3 sequence is CAIERGNEQFF. The DNA for the CDR3 is TGTGCCATCGAGCGGGGCAATGAGCAGTTCTTC.

This clonotype was counted a single time. The V gene is TRBV9, the J gene TRBJ2-7; D could derive from TRBD1 or TRBD2 (6 bases each). The CDR3 runs 13 residues. Germline CDR1 is SGDLS and CDR2 is YYNGEE. V lost 0 bases to trimming and J lost 9 bases, with 13 bases between them. The CDR3 bases are TGTGCCAGCAGCGTAGGGGGGGCAGGGATGCAGTACTTC. Encoded protein: CASSVGGAGMQYF.

The rearrangement joins TRBV7-9 to TRBJ2-7; D is unresolved. This CDR3 region has 16 residues. CDR1 SEHNR and CDR2 FQNEAQ come from the germline V gene (reference sequence). V lost 1 base and J lost 1, with 14 bases in between. The CDR3: CASSLDGAVGSYEQYF. The CDR3, as DNA: TGTGCCAGCAGCTTAGACGGCGCGGTGGGTTCCTACGAGCAGTACTTC.

The table lists this clonotype with many counts. The rearrangement uses TRBV11-2 and TRBJ2-7, with TRBD2 as a possible D gene (6 bases). The CDR3 is 14 amino acids. Germline lookup yields CDR1 SGHAT and CDR2 FQNNGV. With 3 bases removed from V and 6 bases from J, the gap between germline ends came to 15 bases. DNA of the CDR3: TGTGCCAGCAGCTTTGGACGGGGACTTCCCGAGCAGTACTTC. It specifies CASSFGRGLPEQYF.

This clonotype was counted at least ten times. V and J are TRBV20-1 and TRBJ2-5, with D possibly TRBD1 on 6 matching bases. The V end lost 6 bases, the J end lost 9 bases, and 8 bases lay between the germline ends. Germline V gives CDR1 DFQATT, CDR2 SNEGSKA (reference sequence). The CDR3 is made up of 9 amino acids. The CDR3 protein is CSASGAQYF. DNA of the CDR3: TGCAGTGCCTCAGGGGCCCAGTACTTC.

About this clonotype itself: The junction departs from germline at one end; a sequencing error may be responsible. This rearrangement joins TRBV10-2 to TRBJ2-7, with 9 bases identical to TRBD2. This CDR3 comprises 18 residues. CDR1 and CDR2 (germline): WSHSY, SAAADI. The CDR3 DNA sequence: TGTGCCAGCAGTTTCAGTCTAGCGGGACGCAGCCTCTCCTACGAGCAGTACTTC. This gives the protein CASSFSLAGRSLSYEQYF.

The chain has TRBV10-3 and TRBJ2-2, with TRBD2 matching 9 bases. The CDR3 runs to 15 residues. Losses at the gene ends were 5 bases for V and 1 base for J; bases not matched to a gene: 2. Germline CDR1 and CDR2: ENHRY and SYGVKD. Here the CDR3 DNA reads TGTGCCATCAGTTTGACTAGCGGGAACACCGGGGAGCTGTTTTTT. As protein: CAISLTSGNTGELFF.

Regarding this clonotype: This sequence may be a read error, since a much larger clone differs from it by one base. J is TRBJ1-1 and V is TRBV6-1; D not resolved. Germline V gene data show CDR1 as MNHNS and CDR2 as SASEGT. V lost 5 bases to trimming and J lost 4 bases, with 11 bases between them. The CDR3 runs to 13 residues. For the CDR3, the DNA is TGTGCCAGCAGTCCAGACTGGAGCACTGAAGCTTTCTTT. Translation: CASSPDWSTEAFF.

The chain couples TRBV25-1 to TRBJ1-5; tentative D call: TRBD1 (6 bases). Per the germline V gene, CDR1 is MGHDK and CDR2 is SYGVNS. V was pared by 1 base and J by 8 bases, with 12 bases between. CDR3 length equals 14 residues. The DNA of the CDR3 is TGTGCCAGCAGTGAATGGGGGGACACTGAGCCCCAGCATTTT. This translates into CASSEWGDTEPQHF.

V usage is TRBV6-6 and J usage is TRBJ1-2, with unresolved D. This CDR3 has 13 residues. Trimming took off 6 bases at V and 8 bases at J, with 16 bases between the two ends. The germline gives CDR1 MNHNY, CDR2 SVGAGI (reference sequence). CDR3 region: CASSLGPTGGYTF. DNA of the CDR3: TGTGCCAGCAGCTTAGGCCCAACCGGAGGCTACACCTTC.

The rearrangement uses TRBV7-3 and TRBJ1-1, with D hard to call. CDR3 size: 14 residues. Trimming shortened V by 3 bases and J by 8 bases, and 16 bases separated the two germline ends. The germline V gene encodes CDR1 SGHTA and CDR2 FQGTGA. CDR3 protein: CASSLSPVNREAFF. CDR3 DNA: TGTGCCAGCAGCTTGTCTCCCGTGAACAGAGAAGCTTTCTTT.

This clonotype came up many times. The V call is TRBV5-6, the J call TRBJ2-7, with D hard to call. CDR3 length equals 17 residues. CDR1 and CDR2 from the germline V gene are SGHDT and YYEEEE. Trimming took off 0 bases at V and 2 bases at J, with 18 bases between the two ends. The chain's CDR3 is CASSLGPTEYDPYEQYF. CDR3 bases: TGTGCCAGCAGCTTGGGCCCCACAGAGTATGACCCCTACGAGCAGTACTTC.

For this clonotype: Since a much larger clone is just one base distant, this may be a read error. The rearrangement links TRBV25-1 to TRBJ1-1; D unresolved. Germline V CDR1 and CDR2: MGHDK, SYGVNS. This CDR3 region has 13 residues. The V end was cut by 7 bases, the J end by 3 bases, with 12 bases between. The CDR3 loop is CASMWRVDTEAFF. DNA for the CDR3: TGTGCCAGCATGTGGCGGGTCGACACTGAAGCTTTCTTT.

This rearrangement joins TRBV7-2 to TRBJ1-5; TRBD1 might be the D (6 bases). The germline V gene encodes CDR1 SGHTA and CDR2 FQGNSA. With 2 bases removed from V and 5 bases from J, the gap between germline ends came to 19 bases. The CDR3 contains 17 residues. For the CDR3, the DNA is TGTGCCAGCAGCTTATTTCCACATAGTAGGGGGGATCAGCCCCAGCATTTT. Protein product: CASSLFPHSRGDQPQHF.

The chain combines TRBV11-2 with TRBJ2-7, with TRBD2 identical over 12 bases. V shed 4 bases and J 6 bases; nucleotides not matched to a gene: 10. The CDR3 has 16 residues. Germline V CDR1 and CDR2: SGHAT, FQNNGV. The CDR3 loop is CASSSRLAGGPGEQYF. DNA for the CDR3: TGTGCCAGCAGCTCACGGCTAGCGGGAGGGCCCGGCGAGCAGTACTTC.

This clonotype was observed many times. The chain recombines TRBV24-1 with TRBJ1-1, with TRBD1 matching over 7 bases. The ends lost 4 bases at V and 10 bases at J; junction bases unmatched: 14. The CDR3 runs 15 residues. The germline V gene encodes CDR1 KGHDR and CDR2 SFDVKD. The CDR3 DNA is TGTGCCACCAGTGACTGGGACAGCCCGGGACTGGGAGCTTTCTTT. Amino acids: CATSDWDSPGLGAFF.

V usage is TRBV29-1 and J usage is TRBJ2-2; TRBD2 matches at 14 bases. V was pared by 5 bases and J by 4 bases, with 9 bases of the junction left unmatched. The CDR3 loop spans 17 amino acids. Germline CDR1 reads SQVTM; CDR2 reads ANQGSEA. This CDR3 reads CSVSGLAGEPVTGELFF. CDR3 DNA sequence: TGCAGCGTTTCGGGACTAGCGGGAGAGCCGGTCACCGGGGAGCTGTTTTTT.

This clonotype was detected ten times or more. The V call is TRBV12-3 or TRBV12-4, the J call TRBJ1-6, with 9 positions matching TRBD1. V lost 6 bases and J lost 7; bases outside the gene matches: 7. CDR3 length equals 15 residues. The CDR3, as DNA: TGTGCCAGCAGGGGGACAGGGTTACAGAATTCACCCCTCCACTTT. This gives the protein CASRGTGLQNSPLHF.